This T cell receptor beta chain was captured by sequencing in a study of blood T cell repertoires in COVID-19. TCRdb's table, derived via immunoSEQ multiplex PCR, lists solely in-frame clones and lacks some. The repertoire holds nearly 350,000 clones, with 83% as singletons. This CDR3 contains 11 residues. Trimming shortened V by 1 base and J by 4 bases, and 4 bases separated the two germline ends. The germline gives CDR1 GTSNPN, CDR2 SVGIG (reference sequence). The chain recombines TRBV30 with TRBJ1-2; D ambiguous. The sequenced material came from peripheral blood. The receptor was derived from a young man with active or convalescent COVID-19. The CDR3 sequence: CAWSAIYGYTF. CDR3 bases: TGTGCCTGGAGTGCAATCTATGGCTACACCTTC.